The 15 T cell receptor beta chains below come from one sample, sequenced in a study of blood T cells in healthy people across ages. PCR was performed a second time for roughly 7 to 12 cycles using a sample-barcoded 5' primer and a J-beta primer mix. Each CDR3 protein is one row after TCRdb ran MiXCR on the 5' RACE reads. The sample yields roughly 800,000 distinct CDR3 sequences, roughly 25% seen once. The same sample was also used in a study of T cells of mothers and their children.

The sample consisted of blood. Receptors were obtained from a boy aged 10-17 years in good health.

The J gene is TRBJ2-7, the V gene TRBV11-2; tentative D call: TRBD2 (7 bases). V shed 5 bases and J shed 3 bases, with 17 bases lying between them. The CDR3 has 15 residues. Germline V gene data show CDR1 as SGHAT and CDR2 as FQNNGV. The CDR3 DNA reads TGTGCCAGCAGCGGGGGGGCCATTAGGCGCTACGAGCAGTACTTC. Protein: CASSGGAIRRYEQYF.

The J gene is TRBJ2-7, the V gene TRBV4-2, with 9 bases that match TRBD2. The CDR3 is 16 residues long. J gave up 1 base and V 0 bases, and 4 bases lay outside the gene matches. Germline CDR1 reads LGHNA; CDR2 reads YNFKEQ. CDR3 protein: CASSQERLAGSYEQYF. The CDR3 region has the DNA TGTGCCAGCAGCCAAGAACGTCTAGCGGGATCCTACGAGCAGTACTTC.

This clonotype was seen a few times. This chain uses TRBV5-5 with TRBJ2-5; D not resolved. The CDR3 totals 15 residues. V lost 3 bases and J lost 2, with 14 bases in between. In germline, CDR1 is SGHKS, CDR2 YYEKEE (reference sequence). CDR3 loop: CASSYREGPQETQYF. Written as DNA, the CDR3 is TGTGCCAGCAGCTATCGAGAAGGACCTCAAGAGACCCAGTACTTC.

This chain connects TRBV20-1 to TRBJ1-2; D may be TRBD1 (5 bases). The CDR3 has 13 residues. V dropped 5 bases and J dropped 8 bases, with 18 bases sitting between them. The germline V gene encodes CDR1 DFQATT and CDR2 SNEGSKA (reference sequence). The DNA of the CDR3 is TGCAGTGCTTGGCGTGAGGGGAGATCCGGCTACACCTTC. Protein: CSAWREGRSGYTF.

This clonotype appeared a few times. The chain combines TRBV7-2 with TRBJ2-3; D gene uncertain. The V and J ends lost 0 bases and 2 bases respectively, with 12 bases between them. The CDR3 is made up of 16 amino acids. Germline CDR1 and CDR2: SGHTA and FQGNSA. The CDR3, as DNA: TGTGCCAGCAGCTTAGCGCATCCGGGCCCCACAGATACGCAGTATTTT. Translating gives CASSLAHPGPTDTQYF.

This chain uses TRBV27 with TRBJ2-5, with D tentatively TRBD2 (6 bases). Germline V gene sequence: CDR1 MNHEY, CDR2 SMNVEV (reference sequence). V was shortened by 5 bases and J by 2 bases, with 15 bases between the two germline ends. The CDR3 covers 15 residues. CDR3 DNA sequence: TGTGCCAGCAGTGTACAAAGCCGGGGGCAAGAGACCCAGTACTTC. Protein sequence: CASSVQSRGQETQYF.

This clonotype occurred a few times. V gene TRBV15 combines with J gene TRBJ1-4, with D unclear. The CDR3 consists of 18 residues. V was shortened by 3 bases and J by 4 bases, with 21 bases between the two germline ends. Germline V gene data show CDR1 as LNHNV and CDR2 as YYDKDF (reference sequence). CDR3 sequence (DNA): TGTGCCACCAGCAGCAATGGACTAGCCCGGGTGGTTAATGAAAAACTGTTTTTT. The encoded protein is CATSSNGLARVVNEKLFF.

This clonotype was recorded a few times. The chain joins TRBV12-3 or TRBV12-4 to TRBJ2-5, with D perhaps given as TRBD1 or TRBD2 (5 bases each). This CDR3 spans 13 amino acids. Trimming shortened V by 6 bases and J by 9 bases, and 17 bases separated the two germline ends. The CDR3 DNA sequence: TGTGCCAGCAGAAACAGGAGGCTGGAGGCCCAGTACTTC. Its translation is CASRNRRLEAQYF.

V usage is TRBV29-1 and J usage is TRBJ1-5; D is unresolved. Germline V CDR1 and CDR2: SQVTM, ANQGSEA. Trimming removed 4 bases at V and 0 bases at J, with 10 bases between. This CDR3 spans 14 amino acids. CDR3 loop: CSVGAANSNQPQHF. In DNA, the CDR3 is TGCAGCGTTGGGGCAGCGAATAGCAATCAGCCCCAGCATTTT.

The V and J genes are TRBV2 and TRBJ2-5; no clear D gene. V shed 4 bases and J shed 3 bases, with 9 bases lying between them. The CDR3 is made up of 13 amino acids. Germline CDR1 and CDR2: SNHLY and FYNNEI. The CDR3: CASSGGIEETQYF. CDR3 nucleotide sequence: TGTGCCAGCAGTGGAGGCATTGAAGAGACCCAGTACTTC.

As to this clonotype: No conserved phenylalanine or tryptophan ends this CDR3, so it is likely a read error. V and J are TRBV7-9 and TRBJ1-4, with D possibly TRBD1 on 6 matching bases. Germline V gives CDR1 SEHNR, CDR2 FQNEAQ (reference sequence). There are 16 residues in the CDR3. The V end lost 0 bases, the J end lost 6 bases, and 14 bases lay between the germline ends. The CDR3 DNA reads TGTGCCAGCAGCTTAGCGCTGGGGGGCGAGTATGAAAAACTGTTTTCT. Amino acid sequence: CASSLALGGEYEKLFS.

This clonotype was seen only a few times. CDR3 protein: CASRVSGASYEQYF. In DNA form, the CDR3 reads TGTGCCAGCAGGGTTTCAGGGGCTTCCTACGAGCAGTACTTC. J is TRBJ2-7 and V is TRBV12-3 or TRBV12-4, with D tentatively TRBD1 (6 bases). The V gene lost 6 bases and the J gene lost 1 base, with 13 bases spanning the gap. The CDR3 is made up of 14 amino acids.

Only one count was recorded for this clonotype. This chain joins TRBV29-1 and TRBJ1-1; maybe TRBD1 (5 bases). V gave up 7 bases and J gave up 4 bases, with 16 bases separating them. The germline gives CDR1 SQVTM, CDR2 ANQGSEA. The CDR3 loop spans 13 amino acids. The CDR3 reads CSAKEQVGTEAFF. In DNA form, the CDR3 reads TGCAGCGCTAAGGAACAGGTGGGCACTGAAGCTTTCTTT.

The rearrangement joins TRBV6-5 to TRBJ2-5; possibly TRBD1 for D (7 bases). The J call is doubtful: the DNA matches TRBJ2-7 better. Looked up from germline, CDR1 is MNHEY and CDR2 is SVGAGI. CDR3 length equals 13 residues. The CDR3 here is CARSPGGGHEQYF. In DNA, the CDR3 is TGTGCCAGGTCTCCAGGGGGAGGCCACGAGCAGTACTTC.

The chain couples TRBV7-6 to TRBJ1-6; no clear D gene. CDR1 is SGHVS, CDR2 FNYEAQ, per germline. The CDR3 has 13 residues. Deletions cut 5 bases from V and 8 bases from J, with 10 bases between. The CDR3 reads CASSPSRDSPLHF. The CDR3 region has the DNA TGTGCCAGCAGCCCAAGTCGGGATTCACCCCTCCACTTT.